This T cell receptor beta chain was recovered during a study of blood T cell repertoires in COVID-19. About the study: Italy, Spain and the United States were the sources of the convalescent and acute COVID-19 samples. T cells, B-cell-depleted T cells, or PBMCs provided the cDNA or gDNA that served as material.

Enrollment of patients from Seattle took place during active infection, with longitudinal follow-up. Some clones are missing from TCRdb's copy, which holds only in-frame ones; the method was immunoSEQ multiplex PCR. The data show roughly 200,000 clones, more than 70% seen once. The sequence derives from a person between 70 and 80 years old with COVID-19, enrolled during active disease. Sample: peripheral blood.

CDR3 loop: CASSNRQGGFNQPQHF. The CDR3 DNA reads as TGTGCCAGCAGCAATCGACAGGGGGGTTTCAATCAGCCCCAGCATTTT. The chain is built from TRBV7-2 and TRBJ1-5; 9 nucleotides agree with TRBD1. The J segment lost 3 bases and the V segment lost 5 bases, leaving 8 bases of the junction unmatched. The germline V gene has CDR1 SGHTA and CDR2 FQGNSA. The CDR3 totals 16 residues. The full variable domain, rest sourced from reference TRBV7-2 and TRBJ1-5, is GAGVSQSPSNKVTEKGKDVELRCDPISGHTALYWYRQSLGQGLEFLIYFQGNSAPDKSGLPSDRFSAERTGGSVSTLTIQRTQQEDSAVYLCASSNRQGGFNQPQHFGDGTRLSIL.